The following is a T cell receptor beta chain sequence with its context. Antigen specificity is unknown. CDR3 length equals 10 residues. The V end was cut by 10 bases, the J end by 1 base, with 5 bases between. Germline-derived CDR1 and CDR2 are MNHNS and SASEGT. The data were taken from a study of cytomegalovirus exposure and HLA in healthy donors. Study results and limitations: Association with HLA alleles at 0.05 false discovery rate was found for roughly 17,000 TCR beta sequences in a later analysis. The study flagged about 150 TCR beta chains as cytomegalovirus-associated. The sole available immune exposure information was CMV serostatus.

This PCR relied on a set of 60 Vbeta primers and 13 Jbeta primers. Measured with immunoSEQ multiplex PCR; TCRdb has only the in-frame clones, and not every one. Here the sample spans roughly 100,000 clones, around four fifths being singletons. The sequenced material came from PBMCs. This receptor was obtained from a man aged 45-65 years in good health and CMV-seronegative. J is TRBJ2-7 and V is TRBV6-1, with unresolved D. CDR3 region: CATVSYEQYF. As DNA, the CDR3 is TGTGCCACCGTATCCTACGAGCAGTACTTC.